A single sample is the source of the 23 T cell receptor beta chains below, sequenced in a study of blood T cell repertoires in COVID-19. The assay was immunoSEQ multiplex PCR, and TCRdb's table has in-frame clones only and misses some. The sample comprises about 160,000 clones, 70% to 85% of which are singletons, and 22% rests with the top ten. The specimen was peripheral blood. These receptors all come from a woman of 80 years or more with acute or convalescent COVID-19.

J is TRBJ2-1 and V is TRBV12-3 or TRBV12-4; D gene unclear. This CDR3 has 12 residues. V was pared by 8 bases and J by 0 bases, with 5 bases between. CDR3 DNA: TGTGCCAGCGAGAGCTCCTACAATGAGCAGTTCTTC. Its translation: CASESSYNEQFF.

This sequence joins TRBV6-5 and TRBJ1-3, with TRBD1 as a possible D gene (5 bases). Germline loops: CDR1 MNHEY, CDR2 SVGAGI. This CDR3 is built from 15 residues. V gave up 4 bases and J gave up 1 base, with 11 bases separating them. CDR3 protein: CASSLGVKSGNTIYF. The DNA of the CDR3 is TGTGCCAGCAGTTTAGGGGTCAAATCTGGAAACACCATATATTTT.

The CDR3 DNA sequence: TGTGCCAGCAGCCAGGGACAGGGAGTCTACGAGCAGTACTTC. The encoded protein is CASSQGQGVYEQYF. This rearrangement joins TRBV14 to TRBJ2-7, with 9 bases that match TRBD1. The CDR3 has 14 residues. Germline CDR1 and CDR2: SGHDN and FVKESK. J was trimmed by 3 bases and V by 3 bases; bases with no gene match: 3. Drawing the rest from reference TRBV14 and TRBJ2-7, the complete variable domain is EAGVTQFPSHSVIEKGQTVTLRCDPISGHDNLYWYRRVMGKEIKFLLHFVKESKQDESGMPNNRFLAERTGGTYSTLKVQPAELEDSGVYFCASSQGQGVYEQYFGPGTRLTVT.

The chain employs TRBV28 and TRBJ2-4; no firm D call. There are 15 residues in the CDR3. The germline gives CDR1 MDHEN, CDR2 SYDVKM. Deletions cut 3 bases from V and 0 bases from J, with 9 bases between. The CDR3: CASSFERLAKNIQYF. As DNA, the CDR3 is TGTGCCAGCAGTTTCGAGCGCCTAGCCAAAAACATTCAGTACTTC.

The J gene is TRBJ1-2, the V gene TRBV10-3, with 9 bases fitting TRBD1. The V gene's germline CDR1 is ENHRY and CDR2 SYGVKD. The CDR3 has 15 amino acids. Losses at the gene ends were 2 bases for V and 6 bases for J; bases not matched to a gene: 7. CDR3 loop: CAISEMGQGGDGYTF. CDR3 nucleotide sequence: TGTGCCATCAGTGAGATGGGACAGGGAGGGGATGGCTACACCTTC.

This clone was found a few times. The gene calls are TRBV9 and TRBJ2-1; D call uncertain. The germline V gene has CDR1 SGDLS and CDR2 YYNGEE. The CDR3 runs 16 residues. The ends were cut back, 7 bases at V and 2 bases at J, with 19 bases in the middle. CDR3 DNA: TGTGCCAGCGCCCCGGCTGGCCCCGAGGCCTACAATGAGCAGTTCTTC. Translated: CASAPAGPEAYNEQFF.

This rearrangement joins TRBV20-1 to TRBJ2-1, with 9 nucleotides matching TRBD2. After removal of 3 bases from V and 4 bases from J, the junction contained 1 base not matched to a gene. This CDR3 is built from 13 residues. CDR1 is DFQATT and CDR2 is SNEGSKA in the germline V gene (reference sequence). The CDR3 DNA reads as TGCAGTGCTAGTCTAGCGGGGTACAATGAGCAGTTCTTC. Encoded protein: CSASLAGYNEQFF.

Written as DNA, the CDR3 is TGTGCCAGCAGCTCAACTAGGGGGGGAGGCTACAATGAGCAGTTCTTC. Translation: CASSSTRGGGYNEQFF. The chain uses TRBV7-9 and TRBJ2-1; D perhaps matches TRBD2 (7 bases). Per germline, CDR1 SEHNR and CDR2 FQNEAQ (reference sequence). Deletions cut 4 bases from V and 3 bases from J, with 16 bases between. This CDR3 has 16 residues.

The CDR3 nucleotides read TGTGCCAGCAGCTTAGCATGGGGCCCTAGTACTGAAGCTTTCTTT. Translation gives CASSLAWGPSTEAFF. This rearrangement joins TRBV11-2 to TRBJ1-1; possibly TRBD1 for D (5 bases). V shed 1 base and J shed 5 bases, with 14 bases lying between them. Looked up from germline, CDR1 is SGHAT and CDR2 is FQNNGV. CDR3 size: 15 residues.

The rearrangement links TRBV5-4 to TRBJ1-1; 7 bases fit TRBD1. V trimming: 5 bases; J trimming: 4 bases; junction bases outside the gene matches: 11. This CDR3 spans 15 amino acids. The germline V gene has CDR1 SGHNT and CDR2 YYREEE (reference sequence). The CDR3: CASSNEEQGRTEAFF. DNA for the CDR3: TGTGCCAGCAGTAACGAAGAACAGGGGCGCACTGAAGCTTTCTTT. Filled out from reference TRBV5-4 and TRBJ1-1, the complete variable domain reads ETGVTQSPTHLIKTRGQQVTLRCSSQSGHNTVSWYQQALGQGPQFIFQYYREEENGRGNFPPRFSGLQFPNYSSELNVNALELDDSALYLCASSNEEQGRTEAFFGQGTRLTVV.

The gene calls are TRBV5-1 and TRBJ2-5; 7 bases are a match to TRBD1. CDR1 is SGHRS, CDR2 YFSETQ, per germline. The CDR3 is 17 residues long. The ends lost 3 bases at V and 2 bases at J; junction bases unmatched: 13. The CDR3 nucleotides are TGCGCCAGCAGCTATGGACCAGGGGGAGCTTGGCAAGAGACCCAGTACTTC. Protein product: CASSYGPGGAWQETQYF.

This sequence joins TRBV11-2 and TRBJ2-1; maybe TRBD2 (6 bases). The CDR3 covers 18 residues. CDR1 is SGHAT, CDR2 FQNNGV, per germline. Trimming stripped 4 bases from V and 0 bases from J, with 19 bases between. The CDR3 loop is CASSSILGGMSSYNEQFF. Here the CDR3 DNA reads TGTGCCAGCAGCTCGATCCTTGGAGGGATGAGCTCCTACAATGAGCAGTTCTTC. Full variable domain (rest looked up from reference TRBV11-2 and TRBJ2-1): EAGVAQSPRYKIIEKRQSVAFWCNPISGHATLYWYQQILGQGPKLLIQFQNNGVVDDSQLPKDRFSAERLKGVDSTLKIQPAKLEDSAVYLCASSSILGGMSSYNEQFFGPGTRLTVL.

The V call is TRBV30, the J call TRBJ1-5; TRBD1 might be the D (6 bases). V was cut by 5 bases and J by 7 bases, with 15 bases left in between. The CDR3 is 13 residues long. Looked up from germline, CDR1 is GTSNPN and CDR2 is SVGIG (reference sequence). The CDR3 sequence is CAWGGQQGQPQHF. CDR3 nucleotide sequence: TGTGCCTGGGGGGGCCAGCAGGGACAGCCCCAGCATTTT.

The chain uses TRBV2 and TRBJ2-1; 7 bases are a match to TRBD1. V shed 8 bases, J shed 3 bases, and the junction held 1 base outside the gene matches. This CDR3 contains 12 residues. The germline gives CDR1 SNHLY, CDR2 FYNNEI. DNA for the CDR3: TGTGCCAGCCGGGACAGCTACAATGAGCAGTTCTTC. Its translation is CASRDSYNEQFF.

This rearrangement joins TRBV5-1 to TRBJ1-2; 11 positions agree with TRBD1. CDR1 and CDR2 (germline): SGHRS, YFSETQ. CDR3 length equals 14 residues. V shed 4 bases and J 7 bases; nucleotides not matched to a gene: 6. The CDR3 DNA is TGCGCCAGCAGCCAAGGACAGGGGGCGTTTGGCTACACCTTC. Translated: CASSQGQGAFGYTF.

This clone was detected only a few times. This chain connects TRBV25-1 to TRBJ1-1; D is perhaps TRBD1 (6 bases). V was trimmed by 5 bases and J by 0 bases, leaving 10 bases between them. The CDR3 is 14 residues long. Per germline, CDR1 MGHDK and CDR2 SYGVNS. Written as DNA, the CDR3 is TGTGCCAGCAGTAAGGGGGGGCTGAACACTGAAGCTTTCTTT. Its translation: CASSKGGLNTEAFF.

CDR3 loop: CASSLSVVRTSGNNEQFF. The CDR3 DNA reads as TGTGCCAGCAGTTTATCGGTGGTGAGGACTAGCGGTAACAATGAGCAGTTCTTC. The chain employs TRBV27 and TRBJ2-1; TRBD2 aligns across 10 bases. Losses at the gene ends were 0 bases for V and 5 bases for J; bases not matched to a gene: 10. Looked up from germline, CDR1 is MNHEY and CDR2 is SMNVEV (reference sequence). CDR3 length: 18 amino acids.

This chain uses TRBV11-2 with TRBJ1-6, with D unclear. Trimming took off 1 base at V and 9 bases at J, with 13 bases between the two ends. Germline lookup yields CDR1 SGHAT and CDR2 FQNNGV. CDR3 length equals 15 residues. The CDR3: CASSLGIGETSPLHF. The CDR3 DNA follows: TGTGCCAGCAGCTTAGGGATCGGGGAGACTTCACCCCTCCACTTT.

V is TRBV6-5 and J is TRBJ2-1, with 11 nucleotides matching TRBD2. Looked up from germline, CDR1 is MNHEY and CDR2 is SVGAGI. After removal of 6 bases from V and 8 bases from J, the junction contained 6 bases not matched to a gene. There are 14 residues in the CDR3. CDR3 DNA sequence: TGTGCCAGCAGCCTCGGACTAGCGGGTTATGAGCAGTTCTTC. Its translation: CASSLGLAGYEQFF.

V usage is TRBV12-3 or TRBV12-4 and J usage is TRBJ1-6; D not resolved. V was trimmed by 4 bases and J by 10 bases, leaving 11 bases between them. The CDR3 spans 13 residues. The CDR3 here is CASSYGLGSPLHF. The CDR3 DNA follows: TGTGCCAGCAGTTACGGGTTAGGCTCACCCCTCCACTTT.

The chain recombines TRBV7-2 with TRBJ2-1; 7 bases agree with TRBD2. V shed 6 bases, J shed 6 bases, and the junction held 11 bases outside the gene matches. There are 15 residues in the CDR3. The V gene's germline CDR1 is SGHTA and CDR2 FQGNSA. The CDR3 spells CASSSSGPFSNEQFF. The CDR3 nucleotides read TGTGCCAGCAGTTCTAGCGGACCGTTCTCCAATGAGCAGTTCTTC.

The V and J genes are TRBV5-4 and TRBJ2-1; 9 bases agree with TRBD2. V lost 1 base to trimming and J lost 8 bases; unmatched junction nucleotides: 7. The CDR3 contains 15 residues. Germline V gene sequence: CDR1 SGHNT, CDR2 YYREEE (reference sequence). DNA for the CDR3: TGTGCCAGCAGCTTGAAACTAGCGGGTGGGGATGAGCAGTTCTTC. Translated, it gives CASSLKLAGGDEQFF.

The J gene is TRBJ1-3, the V gene TRBV3-1 (or the pseudogene TRBV3-2); the D gene is possibly TRBD1 (6 bases). Per germline, CDR1 LGHDT and CDR2 YNNKEL (reference sequence). V lost 6 bases, J lost 6 bases, and 15 bases lay in between. The CDR3 consists of 14 residues. As DNA, the CDR3 is TGTGCCAGCAGTCGCGACAGGATTTCAAACACCATATATTTT. Translating it yields CASSRDRISNTIYF.